What follows are 6 T cell receptor beta chains derived from one specimen sequenced in a study of blood T cell repertoires in COVID-19. Profiled with immunoSEQ multiplex PCR; TCRdb holds only in-frame clones, not every one. The sample gives roughly 50,000 clones, about 86% of which show up once; about 3.2% is in the top ten. Material: peripheral blood. The receptors were sampled from a woman aged 80 or over with acute or convalescent COVID-19.

This clone came up a few times. The chain carries TRBV4-2 and TRBJ1-4; D uncertain. CDR1 and CDR2 from the germline V gene are LGHNA and YNFKEQ. Trimming removed 0 bases at V and 8 bases at J, with 13 bases between. This CDR3 has 15 amino acids. This CDR3 reads CASSQEGRVSEKLFF. In DNA, the CDR3 is TGTGCCAGCAGCCAAGAGGGGAGGGTTAGCGAAAAACTGTTTTTT.

This rearrangement joins TRBV7-3 to TRBJ2-1; 8 bases fit TRBD1. Looked up from germline, CDR1 is SGHTA and CDR2 is FQGTGA. This CDR3 region has 12 residues. The V segment lost 6 bases and the J segment 9 bases; nucleotides outside the gene matches: 4. DNA of the CDR3: TGTGCCAGCAGACAGGGGGACAGTGAGCAGTTCTTC. This gives the protein CASRQGDSEQFF.

This sequence joins TRBV5-1 and TRBJ2-1; 14 bases map to TRBD2. V was clipped by 3 bases and J by 6 bases; unmatched bases: 2. The CDR3 length is 15 residues. Germline V lookup: CDR1 SGHRS, CDR2 YFSETQ. Written as DNA, the CDR3 is TGCGCCAGCAGCTCTGGGACTAGCGGGGGCAATGAGCAGTTCTTC. Its protein product is CASSSGTSGGNEQFF.

This sequence joins TRBV27 and TRBJ2-7, with D tentatively TRBD1 (6 bases). The V and J ends lost 2 bases and 3 bases respectively, with 14 bases between them. There are 15 residues in the CDR3. In germline, CDR1 is MNHEY, CDR2 SMNVEV (reference sequence). CDR3 residues: CASSLSTGKGYEQYF. The CDR3 nucleotides read TGTGCCAGCAGTTTAAGCACAGGGAAAGGCTACGAGCAGTACTTC.

This rearrangement joins TRBV6-2 or TRBV6-3 to TRBJ2-2; TRBD1 matches at 7 bases. Trimming took 4 bases from V and 2 from J; bases not matched to a gene: 10. CDR3 length equals 17 residues. CDR1 MNHEY and CDR2 SVGEGT come from the germline V gene. This chain's CDR3 is CASSWTGTANNTGELFF. Written as DNA, the CDR3 is TGTGCCAGCAGTTGGACCGGGACAGCGAACAACACCGGGGAGCTGTTTTTT.

This chain uses TRBV6-2 or TRBV6-3 with TRBJ2-2, with TRBD2 as a possible D gene (5 bases). CDR3 length: 17 residues. Trimming took off 2 bases at V and 0 bases at J, with 13 bases between the two ends. CDR1 is MNHEY, CDR2 SVGEGT, per germline. CDR3 in amino acids: CASSYRRATTNTGELFF. The DNA for the CDR3 is TGTGCCAGCAGTTACCGGCGGGCAACCACGAACACCGGGGAGCTGTTTTTT.